This T cell receptor beta chain came from a study of blood T cell repertoires in COVID-19. At the level of the study: T cells, B-cell-depleted T cells, or PBMCs provided the cDNA or gDNA that served as material.

Study processing details: Reference gene primers were amplified, and this amplification served to estimate nucleated cell counts. Libraries were prepared by immunoSEQ multiplex PCR; TCRdb keeps only in-frame clonotypes and omits some of them. For V, J and clone size, that table is used; D and trimming come from the DNA. The sample shows about 220,000 clones, less than 85% of them seen only once. The CDR3 runs to 12 residues. Trimming removed 6 bases at V and 8 bases at J, with 13 bases between. The germline gives CDR1 MNHEY, CDR2 SVGEGT. A few counts support this clone. The chain couples TRBV6-2 or TRBV6-3 to TRBJ1-2; maybe TRBD1 (6 bases). The source material was peripheral blood. This TCR was recovered from a woman of 80 years or more with acute or convalescent COVID-19. The CDR3 protein is CASSEGGTGYTF. CDR3 bases: TGTGCCAGCAGCGAGGGGGGGACCGGCTACACCTTC.